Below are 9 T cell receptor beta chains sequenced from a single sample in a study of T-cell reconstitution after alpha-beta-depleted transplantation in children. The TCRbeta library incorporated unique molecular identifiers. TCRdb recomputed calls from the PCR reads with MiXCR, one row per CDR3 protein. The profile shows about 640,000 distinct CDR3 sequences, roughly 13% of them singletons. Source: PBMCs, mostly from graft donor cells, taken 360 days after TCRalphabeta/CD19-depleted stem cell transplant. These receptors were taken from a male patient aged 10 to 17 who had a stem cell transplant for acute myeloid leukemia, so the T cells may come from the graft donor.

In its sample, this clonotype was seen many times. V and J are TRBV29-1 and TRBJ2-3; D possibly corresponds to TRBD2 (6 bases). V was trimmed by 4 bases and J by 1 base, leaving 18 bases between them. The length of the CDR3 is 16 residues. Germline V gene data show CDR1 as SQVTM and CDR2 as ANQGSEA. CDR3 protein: CSVAGGGVFGTDTQYF. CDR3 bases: TGCAGCGTTGCAGGTGGCGGGGTGTTCGGCACAGATACGCAGTATTTT.

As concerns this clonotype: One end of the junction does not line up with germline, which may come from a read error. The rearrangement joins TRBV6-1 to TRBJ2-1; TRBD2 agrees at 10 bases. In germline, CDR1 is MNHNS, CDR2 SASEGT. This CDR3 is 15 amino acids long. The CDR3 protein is CASSQAGGRGNEQFF. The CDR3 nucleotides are TGTGCCAGCAGTCAAGCGGGAGGGCGAGGCAATGAGCAGTTCTTC.

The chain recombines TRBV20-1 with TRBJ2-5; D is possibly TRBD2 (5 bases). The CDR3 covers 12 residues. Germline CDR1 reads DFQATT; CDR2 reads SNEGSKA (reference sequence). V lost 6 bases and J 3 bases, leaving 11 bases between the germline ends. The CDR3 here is CSAPAREETQYF. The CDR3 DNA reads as TGCAGTGCCCCTGCGCGGGAAGAGACCCAGTACTTC.

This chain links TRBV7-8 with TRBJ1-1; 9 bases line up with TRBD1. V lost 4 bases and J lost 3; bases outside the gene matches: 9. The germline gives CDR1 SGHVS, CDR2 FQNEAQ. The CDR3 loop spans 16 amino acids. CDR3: CASSSRDRARDTEAFF. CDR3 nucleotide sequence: TGTGCCAGCAGCTCCCGGGACAGGGCTAGGGACACTGAAGCTTTCTTT.

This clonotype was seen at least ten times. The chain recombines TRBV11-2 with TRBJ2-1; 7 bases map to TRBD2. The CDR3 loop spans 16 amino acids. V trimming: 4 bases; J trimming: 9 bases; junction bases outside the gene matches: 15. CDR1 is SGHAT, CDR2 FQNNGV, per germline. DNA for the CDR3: TGTGCCAGCAGCTCAAATCGGGGCGGGAGTACGGGTGAGCAGTTCTTC. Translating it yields CASSSNRGGSTGEQFF. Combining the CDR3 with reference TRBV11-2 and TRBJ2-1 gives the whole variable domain EAGVAQSPRYKIIEKRQSVAFWCNPISGHATLYWYQQILGQGPKLLIQFQNNGVVDDSQLPKDRFSAERLKGVDSTLKIQPAKLEDSAVYLCASSSNRGGSTGEQFFGPGTRLTVL.

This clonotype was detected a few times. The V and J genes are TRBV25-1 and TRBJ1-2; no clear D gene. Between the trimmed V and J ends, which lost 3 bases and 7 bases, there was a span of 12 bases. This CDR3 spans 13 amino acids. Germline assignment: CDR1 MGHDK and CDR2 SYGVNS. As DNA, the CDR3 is TGTGCCAGCAGTGAGGACGCTCGAGGTGGCTACACCTTC. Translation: CASSEDARGGYTF.

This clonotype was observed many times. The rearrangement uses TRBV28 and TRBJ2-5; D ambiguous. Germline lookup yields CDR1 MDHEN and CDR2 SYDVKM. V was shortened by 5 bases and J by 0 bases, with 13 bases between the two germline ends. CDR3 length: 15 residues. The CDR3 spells CASSRILEYQETQYF. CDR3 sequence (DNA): TGTGCCAGCAGTCGGATCTTAGAGTACCAAGAGACCCAGTACTTC.

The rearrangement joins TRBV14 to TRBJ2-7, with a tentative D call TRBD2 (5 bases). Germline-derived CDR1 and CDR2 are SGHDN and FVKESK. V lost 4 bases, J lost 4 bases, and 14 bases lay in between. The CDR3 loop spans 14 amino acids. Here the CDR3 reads CASSRGTRFYEQYF. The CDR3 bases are TGTGCCAGCAGCCGGGGAACTAGATTTTACGAGCAGTACTTC.

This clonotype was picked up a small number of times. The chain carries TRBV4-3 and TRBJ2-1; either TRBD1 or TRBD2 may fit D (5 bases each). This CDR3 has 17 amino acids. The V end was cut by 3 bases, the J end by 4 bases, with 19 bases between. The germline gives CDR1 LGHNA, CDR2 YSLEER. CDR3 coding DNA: TGCGCCAGCAGCCATGATCCTGGGGGTAGCGTATACAATGAGCAGTTCTTC. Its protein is CASSHDPGGSVYNEQFF.